This TCR beta chain was obtained from a study of human T cells and chemical hapten exposure. Germline CDR1 is SGDLS and CDR2 is YYNGEE. The CDR3 is 16 amino acids. Trimming left V 4 bases short and J 8 bases short, with 24 bases between. The library tagged individual cDNA molecules with unique molecular identifiers. TCRdb processed the 5' RACE reads anew with MiXCR; each CDR3 protein has one entry. The sample records 130,000 or so distinct CDR3 sequences, 4.1% being singletons. Total RNA was extracted from unfractionated whole blood. The TCR sequence derives from a female donor in good health. The chain couples TRBV9 to TRBJ1-2, with D maybe TRBD1 (6 bases). The CDR3: CASSPLNRVNSRGYTF. CDR3 bases: TGTGCCAGCAGCCCCTTAAACAGGGTTAATTCTAGAGGCTACACCTTC.